The 7 T cell receptor beta chains presented below share a single source sample, sequenced in a study of cytomegalovirus exposure and HLA in healthy donors. The PCR made use of 60 Vbeta and 13 Jbeta primers. TCRdb keeps only in-frame clones here, not all; method: immunoSEQ multiplex PCR. Of fewer than 200,000 clones listed, 65% to 90% are singletons. Sequenced material: PBMCs. The receptors originated from a girl aged 2 to 9 in good health and CMV-seropositive.

This clone turned up a few times. J is TRBJ1-5 and V is TRBV28; 12 positions match TRBD1. The germline V gene has CDR1 MDHEN and CDR2 SYDVKM. The CDR3 is 18 residues long. V trimming: 4 bases; J trimming: 2 bases; junction bases outside the gene matches: 9. The CDR3 DNA follows: TGTGCCAGCAGTTCCCCATGGGACAGGGGGCGGGGCAATCAGCCCCAGCATTTT. Its translation: CASSSPWDRGRGNQPQHF.

This clone has a handful of counts. V usage is TRBV2 and J usage is TRBJ2-1, with D tentatively TRBD2 (5 bases). The CDR3 is 15 amino acids. Germline V gene sequence: CDR1 SNHLY, CDR2 FYNNEI. The V end was cut by 1 base, the J end by 5 bases, with 12 bases between. DNA of the CDR3: TGTGCCAGCAGTGAAGAGGGTAGCGCTCACAATGAGCAGTTCTTC. As protein: CASSEEGSAHNEQFF.

V gene TRBV4-1 combines with J gene TRBJ2-1; TRBD2 agrees at 8 bases. The CDR3 sequence is 15 residues long. Trimming cost V 0 bases and J 9 bases; bases outside gene matches: 7. Germline lookup yields CDR1 MGHRA and CDR2 YSYEKL. The CDR3 DNA is TGCGCCAGCAGCCAAGATCCGGGACTAGTCTTTGAGCAGTTCTTC. This codes for CASSQDPGLVFEQFF.

A single count supports this clone. The chain is built from TRBV27 and TRBJ2-3, with 8 bases matching TRBD2. This CDR3 region has 15 residues. Per germline, CDR1 MNHEY and CDR2 SMNVEV (reference sequence). V was clipped by 4 bases and J by 2 bases; unmatched bases: 5. The DNA of the CDR3 is TGTGCCAGCAGTTCGGGGGGGTCGGACACAGATACGCAGTATTTT. Its translation: CASSSGGSDTDTQYF.

This clone was seen only once. J is TRBJ2-2 and V is TRBV10-1; possible D gene TRBD2, 5 bases. Germline V gene data show CDR1 as WNHNN and CDR2 as SYGVQD (reference sequence). V lost 0 bases and J 6 bases, leaving 11 bases between the germline ends. The CDR3 spans 15 residues. The CDR3 nucleotides read TGCGCCAGCAGTGAGTCGAGAGGGCAGTCCGGGGAGCTGTTTTTT. Residues: CASSESRGQSGELFF.

This clone showed up just a few times. The chain combines TRBV5-1 with TRBJ2-2; unclear D gene. Germline V lookup: CDR1 SGHRS, CDR2 YFSETQ. Trimming took 2 bases from V and 5 from J, leaving 7 bases between them. The CDR3 runs 13 residues. CDR3 in DNA: TGCGCCAGCAGCTTTACAAGTACCGGGGAGCTGTTTTTT. Translation gives CASSFTSTGELFF. The whole variable domain, filled in from reference TRBV5-1 and TRBJ2-2, reads KAGVTQTPRYLIKTRGQQVTLSCSPISGHRSVSWYQQTPGQGLQFLFEYFSETQRNKGNFPGRFSGRQFSNSRSEMNVSTLELGDSALYLCASSFTSTGELFFGEGSRLTVL.

This clone has only a few counts. The V call is TRBV10-3, the J call TRBJ1-1; D is uncertain. The length of the CDR3 is 11 residues. Germline V lookup: CDR1 ENHRY, CDR2 SYGVKD. V shed 2 bases and J shed 6 bases, with 4 bases lying between them. The CDR3 sequence is CAISEGSEAFF. In DNA form, the CDR3 reads TGTGCCATCAGTGAGGGCTCTGAAGCTTTCTTT.